This TCR beta chain was identified in a study of T cell responses to AZD1222 COVID-19 vaccine. Study conclusions and caveats: Spike was spanned by vaccine-associated CD4 TCRs, which were dominant at 160-218 and 743-854.

Comment on this clone: Its antigen is currently unknown.

Assay: immunoSEQ multiplex PCR; the TCRdb copy retains only in-frame clones and omits some. There are approximately 150,000 clones in the sample; less than 95% occur only once, and over 1.3% lies in the top ten. Germline V gene sequence: CDR1 SNHLY, CDR2 FYNNEI. The CDR3 spans 12 residues. The V end lost 2 bases, the J end lost 8 bases, and 9 bases lay between the germline ends. The specimen comprised peripheral blood, sampled on day 0 of AZD1222 vaccination. This chain uses TRBV2 with TRBJ1-1; D uncertain. The clonotype comes from an adult in good health. CDR3 nucleotides: TGTGCCAGCAGTGAAAAGGAGTGGGAAGCTTTCTTT. Its translation: CASSEKEWEAFF.